Shown below are 32 T cell receptor beta chains from a single sample sequenced in a study of human T cells and chemical hapten exposure. Time point given: patch test 2, 6 weeks after DPC sensitization. This sample's treatment: therapeutic diphenylcyclopropenone sensitization with weekly scalp DPC. TCRdb processed the RACE reads anew with MiXCR; each CDR3 protein has one entry. This repertoire shows roughly 50,000 distinct CDR3 sequences, around 9.4% found once; its top ten account for less than 2%. The sample in question was whole blood, obtained in connection with sensitization to the hapten diphenylcyclopropenone (DPC). These receptors came from a woman aged 45-65 years with alopecia areata. Some clones in this sample may be carry-over from other donors' samples.

The gene calls are TRBV20-1 and TRBJ1-6; the D gene is possibly TRBD1 (5 bases). CDR3 length: 14 amino acids. Trimming removed 3 bases at V and 7 bases at J, with 13 bases between. In germline, CDR1 is DFQATT, CDR2 SNEGSKA (reference sequence). The CDR3 protein is CSARLGAMNSPLHF. CDR3 coding DNA: TGCAGTGCTAGGTTAGGGGCCATGAATTCACCCCTCCACTTT.

This clonotype has a handful of counts. J is TRBJ2-3 and V is TRBV12-3 or TRBV12-4; the D gene is possibly TRBD2 (5 bases). CDR3 length: 12 residues. V was shortened by 7 bases and J by 3 bases, with 8 bases between the two germline ends. CDR3 amino acids: CASKRRTDTQYF. Written as DNA, the CDR3 is TGTGCCAGCAAAAGGAGGACAGATACGCAGTATTTT.

This clonotype was counted between two and nine times. V and J are TRBV9 and TRBJ2-3; D not certain. CDR3 size: 13 residues. V gave up 3 bases and J gave up 0 bases, with 5 bases separating them. Germline assignment: CDR1 SGDLS and CDR2 YYNGEE. The CDR3 sequence is CASSGSSTDTQYF. In DNA form, the CDR3 reads TGTGCCAGCAGCGGGTCTAGCACAGATACGCAGTATTTT.

A few counts support this clonotype. The chain recombines TRBV12-3 or TRBV12-4 with TRBJ1-1; tentative D call: TRBD1 (5 bases). The germline V and J ends were trimmed by 3 bases and 3 bases, with 8 bases remaining between them. The CDR3 covers 13 residues. This CDR3 is CASSLRRDTEAFF. Written as DNA, the CDR3 is TGTGCCAGCAGTTTGCGCAGGGACACTGAAGCTTTCTTT.

This clonotype was detected ten times or more. V is TRBV5-1 and J is TRBJ2-4; maybe TRBD1 (6 bases). V lost 9 bases and J 5 bases, leaving 15 bases between the germline ends. CDR1 and CDR2 (germline): SGHRS, YFSETQ. The CDR3 totals 13 residues. CDR3 DNA sequence: TGCGCCACCCGAACAGGGCAGGAAAACATTCAGTACTTC. This translates into CATRTGQENIQYF.

The V gene is TRBV5-4, the J gene TRBJ2-7, with D perhaps TRBD1 (5 bases). This CDR3 comprises 16 residues. Looked up from germline, CDR1 is SGHNT and CDR2 is YYREEE (reference sequence). The ends were cut back, 2 bases at V and 2 bases at J, with 17 bases in the middle. The CDR3 region has the DNA TGTGCCAGCAGCTTCGGTCAGGGCTTGGGGCCCTACGAGCAGTACTTC. It encodes CASSFGQGLGPYEQYF.

This clonotype was recorded a few times. The chain couples TRBV6-5 to TRBJ2-5, with 7 bases lining up with TRBD1. V lost 5 bases and J lost 1; bases outside the gene matches: 1. CDR1 is MNHEY and CDR2 is SVGAGI in the germline V gene. CDR3 length: 13 residues. The CDR3 loop is CASSTGAQETQYF. DNA of the CDR3: TGTGCCAGCAGTACAGGGGCCCAAGAGACCCAGTACTTC.

The chain recombines TRBV7-7 with TRBJ2-5, with D possibly being TRBD1 or TRBD2 (5 bases each). The germline V gene has CDR1 SSHAT and CDR2 FNYEAQ (reference sequence). Trimming removed 4 bases from V and 1 base from J, with 7 bases in between. CDR3 length: 13 amino acids. CDR3 region: CASSYGTQETQYF. CDR3 bases: TGTGCCAGCAGCTACGGGACCCAAGAGACCCAGTACTTC.

The rearrangement joins TRBV12-3 or TRBV12-4 to TRBJ1-5; TRBD1 is a possible D gene (5 bases). Trimming took 6 bases from V and 5 from J, leaving 11 bases between them. This CDR3 has 13 amino acids. CDR3 nucleotide sequence: TGTGCCAGCAGGCTCGGAGGGGATCAGCCCCAGCATTTT. This sequence encodes CASRLGGDQPQHF.

The table lists this clonotype with many counts. This rearrangement joins TRBV12-3 or TRBV12-4 to TRBJ2-5; TRBD2 aligns across 9 bases. V lost 1 base, J lost 1 base, and 7 bases stayed unmatched. The CDR3 is made up of 17 amino acids. Written as DNA, the CDR3 is TGTGCCAGCAGTTTAGTACGCGGGAGGGCGTCCCAAGAGACCCAGTACTTC. Its protein product is CASSLVRGRASQETQYF.

This chain uses TRBV7-6 with TRBJ1-1, with a weak D call TRBD1 (6 bases). This CDR3 spans 15 amino acids. Per the germline V gene, CDR1 is SGHVS and CDR2 is FNYEAQ. Trimming cost V 2 bases and J 6 bases, with 16 bases left between them. The CDR3 sequence is CASSLPGGAYSEAFF. Written as DNA, the CDR3 is TGTGCCAGCAGCTTACCGGGGGGCGCATATTCTGAAGCTTTCTTT.

The CDR3: CSVRGSGRYEQYF. The CDR3 DNA sequence: TGCAGCGTTCGCGGTAGCGGGAGATACGAGCAGTACTTC. V and J are TRBV29-1 and TRBJ2-7; 9 bases are a match to TRBD2. From germline, CDR1 is SQVTM and CDR2 ANQGSEA. V lost 5 bases, J lost 4 bases, and 6 bases stayed unmatched. This CDR3 is 13 amino acids long.

The chain is built from TRBV27 and TRBJ2-7, with D tentatively TRBD2 (6 bases). Trimming removed 0 bases at V and 4 bases at J, with 19 bases between. The CDR3 length is 17 residues. Germline loops: CDR1 MNHEY, CDR2 SMNVEV (reference sequence). The CDR3, as DNA: TGTGCCAGCAGTTTATCGGGCCCCGGGACTCTAGCTTACGAGCAGTACTTC. Translation gives CASSLSGPGTLAYEQYF.

This clonotype was counted a few times. This rearrangement joins TRBV3-1 to TRBJ1-4, with D possibly matching TRBD1 (6 bases). V lost 3 bases and J lost 4, with 12 bases in between. The CDR3 is 15 amino acids. Germline CDR1 LGHDT, CDR2 YNNKEL (reference sequence). The CDR3 protein is CASSHSDSRNEKLFF. The CDR3 bases are TGTGCCAGCAGCCATTCGGACAGTCGTAATGAAAAACTGTTTTTT.

This chain connects TRBV4-1 to TRBJ2-1; 14 positions match TRBD2. After removal of 1 base from V and 0 bases from J, the junction contained 5 bases not matched to a gene. This CDR3 comprises 19 residues. Germline CDR1 is MGHRA and CDR2 is YSYEKL. This CDR3 reads CASSQGLAGGLSSYNEQFF. DNA of the CDR3: TGCGCCAGCAGCCAAGGACTAGCGGGGGGGCTCTCCTCCTACAATGAGCAGTTCTTC.

The table lists this clonotype with many counts. This rearrangement joins TRBV5-1 to TRBJ2-3; D might be TRBD1 (6 bases). Trimming left V 7 bases short and J 0 bases short, with 15 bases between. Germline values: CDR1 SGHRS, CDR2 YFSETQ. CDR3 length: 15 residues. The CDR3 DNA is TGCGCCAGCGGGGGATATGGGACAAGCACAGATACGCAGTATTTT. This encodes CASGGYGTSTDTQYF.

This clonotype was picked up many times. This chain connects TRBV20-1 to TRBJ1-1, with no clear D. Germline CDR1 reads DFQATT; CDR2 reads SNEGSKA (reference sequence). V was pared by 3 bases and J by 4 bases, with 12 bases between. This CDR3 comprises 13 residues. The CDR3 loop is CSASRDPSTEAFF. The CDR3 DNA reads TGCAGTGCTAGCCGGGATCCGAGCACTGAAGCTTTCTTT.

This clonotype was detected only a few times. For the CDR3, the DNA is TGCAGCGTACGGGACAATGAGCAGTTCTTC. Translating gives CSVRDNEQFF. The V and J genes are TRBV29-1 and TRBJ2-1; D gene uncertain. This CDR3 is 10 amino acids long. V was clipped by 6 bases and J by 5 bases, with 5 bases between them. Germline CDR1 SQVTM, CDR2 ANQGSEA.

V gene TRBV27 combines with J gene TRBJ2-7; tentatively, D is TRBD1 or TRBD2 (5 bases each). This CDR3 contains 14 residues. Trimming took off 3 bases at V and 3 bases at J, with 12 bases between the two ends. Germline V gene data show CDR1 as MNHEY and CDR2 as SMNVEV (reference sequence). Written as DNA, the CDR3 is TGTGCCAGCAGTTTTGGACGGGACGACTACGAGCAGTACTTC. This translates into CASSFGRDDYEQYF.

The chain joins TRBV7-2 to TRBJ1-4; TRBD1 is a possible D gene (6 bases). Germline CDR1 reads SGHTA; CDR2 reads FQGNSA. The CDR3 is made up of 12 amino acids. V was trimmed by 5 bases and J by 14 bases, leaving 15 bases between them. CDR3 sequence reads: CASSVYQGPLFF. The CDR3 nucleotides read TGTGCCAGCAGCGTCTACCAGGGGCCCCTGTTTTTT.

In its sample, this clonotype was seen a few times. The gene calls are TRBV6-5 and TRBJ1-2, with D possibly TRBD1 on 6 matching bases. The CDR3 is 17 residues long. Trimming cost V 4 bases and J 0 bases, with 18 bases left between them. Germline V gene lookup returns CDR1 MNHEY and CDR2 SVGAGI. The CDR3 DNA is TGTGCCAGCAGTTCCCCCACAACAGGGAGAGCTAACTATGGCTACACCTTC. Protein product: CASSSPTTGRANYGYTF.

The chain combines TRBV20-1 with TRBJ2-2; D is uncertain. The CDR3 runs 14 residues. Germline values: CDR1 DFQATT, CDR2 SNEGSKA (reference sequence). V was trimmed by 3 bases and J by 6 bases, leaving 14 bases between them. The CDR3 nucleotides read TGCAGTGCTAGCTCTCTCCATGGAGCCGGGGAGCTGTTTTTT. Translating gives CSASSLHGAGELFF.

This clonotype has a handful of counts. The CDR3: CASSMSGTATNEKLFF. The CDR3 nucleotides are TGTGCCAGTAGTATGTCAGGTACAGCAACTAATGAAAAACTGTTTTTT. The genes are TRBV19 and TRBJ1-4; D is uncertain. Germline lookup yields CDR1 LNHDA and CDR2 SQIVND (reference sequence). The CDR3 is 16 residues long. Trimming left V 3 bases short and J 0 bases short, with 11 bases between.

The gene calls are TRBV6-5 and TRBJ1-1, with D unresolved. Trimming shortened V by 0 bases and J by 10 bases, and 6 bases separated the two germline ends. The length of the CDR3 is 11 residues. Looked up from germline, CDR1 is MNHEY and CDR2 is SVGAGI. CDR3 in amino acids: CASSYSIAAFF. The CDR3 DNA follows: TGTGCCAGCAGTTACTCGATTGCAGCTTTCTTT.

This clonotype was detected ten times or more. The rearrangement links TRBV28 to TRBJ1-1; possibly TRBD1 for D (5 bases). CDR3 size: 16 residues. Looked up from germline, CDR1 is MDHEN and CDR2 is SYDVKM. V dropped 2 bases and J dropped 4 bases, with 17 bases sitting between them. In DNA form, the CDR3 reads TGTGCCAGCAGTTTAGACGGGGGGGTTCTGGGCACTGAAGCTTTCTTT. This sequence encodes CASSLDGGVLGTEAFF.

The J gene is TRBJ2-3, the V gene TRBV4-1; 7 bases agree with TRBD1. The V gene end was trimmed by 4 bases and the J gene end by 1 base; junction bases not matched to a gene: 14. There are 18 residues in the CDR3. Looked up from germline, CDR1 is MGHRA and CDR2 is YSYEKL. In nucleotides, the CDR3 is TGCGCCAGCAGCCGGGCCATGGGTTCTGGACAGGGCACAGATACGCAGTATTTT. Amino acid sequence: CASSRAMGSGQGTDTQYF.

The V and J genes are TRBV2 and TRBJ2-1, with 12 bases fitting TRBD2. This CDR3 has 17 amino acids. Trimming at V came to 6 bases and at J to 5 bases, leaving 11 bases not matched to a gene. Germline values: CDR1 SNHLY, CDR2 FYNNEI. CDR3 DNA sequence: TGTGCCAGCAGGAAAAAGACTAGCGGGGGCCGTGACAATGAGCAGTTCTTC. It specifies CASRKKTSGGRDNEQFF. The full variable domain, its missing parts supplied by reference TRBV2 and TRBJ2-1, is EPEVTQTPSHQVTQMGQEVILRCVPISNHLYFYWYRQILGQKVEFLVSFYNNEISEKSEIFDDQFSVERPDGSNFTLKIRSTKLEDSAMYFCASRKKTSGGRDNEQFFGPGTRLTVL.

This clonotype was seen repeatedly, ten times or more. This chain links TRBV23-1 with TRBJ2-5; 7 bases map to TRBD1. TRBV23-1 is known as an ORF, though its function is uncertain. The CDR3 consists of 17 residues. Trimming cost V 2 bases and J 1 base; bases outside gene matches: 10. The CDR3 here is CASSQTFLWDSQETQYF. The DNA for the CDR3 is TGCGCCAGCAGTCAAACCTTCCTCTGGGACAGCCAAGAGACCCAGTACTTC.

This clonotype came up many times. The gene calls are TRBV3-1 and TRBJ2-1, with no clear D. This CDR3 spans 13 amino acids. V gave up 4 bases and J gave up 9 bases, with 13 bases separating them. Germline lookup yields CDR1 LGHDT and CDR2 YNNKEL (reference sequence). CDR3 amino acids: CASSPLRVSEQFF. In nucleotides, the CDR3 is TGTGCCAGCAGCCCTCTTCGCGTCAGTGAGCAGTTCTTC.

This clonotype was seen a handful of times. The chain links TRBV2 to TRBJ2-7; tentatively, D is TRBD1 or TRBD2 (5 bases each). The CDR3 is made up of 15 amino acids. V was shortened by 7 bases and J by 2 bases, with 18 bases between the two germline ends. Germline V gives CDR1 SNHLY, CDR2 FYNNEI. Here the CDR3 reads CASIDSSALTYEQYF. The CDR3 DNA reads TGTGCCAGCATTGACAGTAGCGCACTGACCTACGAGCAGTACTTC. The full variable domain, with the rest looked up from reference TRBV2 and TRBJ2-7, is EPEVTQTPSHQVTQMGQEVILRCVPISNHLYFYWYRQILGQKVEFLVSFYNNEISEKSEIFDDQFSVERPDGSNFTLKIRSTKLEDSAMYFCASIDSSALTYEQYFGPGTRLTVT.

This clonotype showed up just a few times. The chain uses TRBV20-1 and TRBJ1-1; no definite D call. The length of the CDR3 is 12 residues. Germline CDR1 reads DFQATT; CDR2 reads SNEGSKA (reference sequence). Trimming removed 2 bases from V and 1 base from J, with 5 bases in between. In DNA, the CDR3 is TGCAGTGCTAGATCACAGAACACTGAAGCTTTCTTT. Encoded protein: CSARSQNTEAFF.

This clonotype was seen only a few times. This rearrangement joins TRBV19 to TRBJ2-7, with D possibly called TRBD1 or TRBD2 (6 bases each). The CDR3 loop spans 14 amino acids. The germline V and J ends were trimmed by 5 bases and 2 bases, with 13 bases remaining between them. Germline loops: CDR1 LNHDA, CDR2 SQIVND (reference sequence). The CDR3 protein is CASSARGLTYEQYF. CDR3 nucleotide sequence: TGTGCCAGTAGTGCCCGGGGGCTTACCTACGAGCAGTACTTC.